Sequencing of this T cell receptor (beta chain) was carried out in a study of cytomegalovirus exposure and HLA in healthy donors. V dropped 7 bases and J dropped 0; count of bases not matched to a gene: 4. The CDR3 spans 15 residues. CDR1 is LNHDA, CDR2 SQIVND, per germline (reference sequence). The protocol was immunoSEQ multiplex PCR, while the TCRdb copy is restricted to in-frame clones and leaves out a portion. Seen here are tens of thousands of clones, around 97% observed once, and the top ten hold around 1.6%. V gene TRBV19 combines with J gene TRBJ2-7, with TRBD2 matching over 12 bases. Sequences were obtained from PBMCs. The receptor was isolated from a woman younger than 35 in good health and CMV-seropositive. For the CDR3, the DNA is TGTGCCAGTACCCAGACTAGCGGGAGCTCCTACGAGCAGTACTTC. Protein sequence: CASTQTSGSSYEQYF.